Sequencing of this TCR beta chain was carried out in a study of shared clonotypes between healthy human individuals (dated by TCRdb to 2020 to 2021). Regarding the study in general: The cohort included three men and a couple of women between 18 and 49 years of age. Between about 0.8 and 9 billion PBMCs per donor were obtained by leukapheresis. To increase sequencing depth and limit assay-specific biases, different laboratories used diverse techniques to prepare libraries and sequence TCR repertoires. For each donor, CD4 naive and CD4 memory were each run on three plates, CD8 naive on two plates, and CD8 memory on one plate. To estimate repertoire size and how much clonotypes are shared between individuals, the study performed deep sequencing of blood TCR repertoires from five healthy adults. Broader findings and caveats from the paper: The genetic and exposure-history diversity represented was limited by the small number of donors. Sampling was limited to blood, and TCR repertoires in tissue likely differ from TCR repertoires in blood. Naive subsets generally had larger estimated clonotype richness than memory subsets. Even with the large sequencing depth, rarefaction of the sorted-subset datasets indicated that sequencing was incomplete. When a handful of donors were compared, the shared fraction of clonotypes was roughly 5% for naive CD4, more than 3% for naive CD8, 2% to 2.5% for memory CD4, and 0.4% for memory CD8. Based on pairwise subsampling, the degree of clonotype sharing among donors was expected to be affected by sequencing depth. Compared with non-shared clonotypes, clonotypes shared by all four sorted-subset donors had higher generation probabilities.

Taken from cysteine to phenylalanine, the CDR3 has 15 residues. CDR3 DNA is the only sequence kept; it has 45 bases, read in frame from the first base. In the germline V gene (reference sequence), CDR1 corresponds to SEHNR and CDR2 to FQNEAQ. Ends trimmed: V by 3 bases, J by 4 bases; bases unmatched to a gene: 9. As for this clone: This receptor's antigen is unknown. Within one base of it there is no much larger clone, and no base qualities were kept.

Using the deep immunoSEQ assay, multiplex PCR amplified TCR CDR3 regions from genomic DNA. Extracted genomic DNA from each cell subset was distributed evenly across all wells of several immunoSEQ 96-well plates, and each plate was treated as a replicate. For sorted subsets, each replicate PCR was loaded with approximately 190 ng genomic DNA, equivalent to about 30,000 T cell genomes. Purified libraries were quantified with a Qubit 3.0 fluorometer, sized on a Bioanalyzer 2100, and re-quantified with the KAPA Library Quantification kit. Every immunoSEQ 96-well plate was sequenced on a separate single-read 150-cycle Illumina NextSeq 550 flow cell. As for the authors' bioinformatics: The immunoSEQ output contained only junctional sequences without quality scores, so filtering could not match that applied to full-length reads. Sequences were annotated with PyIR, a Python wrapper for IgBLAST v1.9, using IMGT germline references to assign V/J genes and CDR3. Any read was removed if the V/J assignment was weak (E-value above 1e-6), the CDR3 was missing, or the read contained stop codons, out-of-frame junctions, or ambiguous translated residues. V3J clonotypes were defined by identical inferred V gene, J gene, and CDR3 amino acid sequence. Percentage overlap between repertoires was computed as shared unique clonotypes divided by the size of the smaller repertoire. Richness of each repertoire was evaluated using RTK rarefaction, the Chao1 estimator, and Recon v2.1 estimates of unobserved clonotypes. Generation probabilities were computed with OLGA for all TCRbeta clonotypes obtained by the gDNA method from several donors. What TCRdb holds here is the immuneACCESS table cut down to in-frame rearrangements. Part of the clones is not present; checked against another copy, under half of the missing clones reflect an unresolved V gene, and the others are unexplained. For V, J and clone size, that table is used; D and trimming come from the DNA. The sample table shows some 1,600,000 clones, and approximately 98% are seen once. Roughly 0.45% of the sample comes from the top ten.

The donors were healthy, HIV-negative adults who had no recently reported acute infections or vaccinations. Every donor was a Caucasian adult living in Nashville, Tennessee, USA. CD4+ T cells were enriched by magnetic negative selection, after which naive cells were positively selected on CD45RA and the negative fraction was taken as the memory subset. Blood was collected by leukapheresis, and PBMCs were isolated by Ficoll-Histopaque density gradient centrifugation and then cryopreserved in liquid nitrogen vapor phase. Purity and quantity of every magnetically sorted T cell population were checked by analytical flow cytometry. Each sorted fraction had its genomic DNA isolated and then quantified by UV absorbance on a Nanodrop 2000c.

Sequencing was performed on naive CD4+ T cells sorted from blood. The cell subset or site tag for this specimen amounts to: CD45RA+ positively selected. The source is a man aged 30-40 years in good health. The V and J segments used are TRBV7-9 and TRBJ2-7; TRBD2 aligns with 7 central bases. DNA sequence: TGTGCCAGCAGCTTCACGAGCGGGATCGCTTACGAGCAGTACTTC. It encodes CASSFTSGIAYEQYF.